These 16 T cell receptor beta chains share one sample of origin, sequenced in a study of CD8 T cells in Susac syndrome. The RNA, about 0.5 to 1 ug, was put through reverse transcription using random hexamers. From the immunoSEQ multiplex PCR reads, TCRdb called clonotypes with MiXCR, one entry per CDR3 protein. This sample has 170,000 or so distinct CDR3 sequences; approximately 93% occur once, and the top ten carry roughly 0.094%. The sequenced sample was CD4+ T cells from PBMCs. These receptors were taken from a human donor with multiple sclerosis.

V is TRBV5-1 and J is TRBJ2-1, with TRBD2 as a possible D gene (6 bases). Trimming removed 0 bases from V and 5 bases from J, with 21 bases in between. The CDR3 sequence is 18 residues long. Germline values: CDR1 SGHRS, CDR2 YFSETQ. CDR3 in amino acids: CASSLGAGYPGRNNEQFF. The CDR3 DNA reads TGCGCCAGCAGCTTGGGGGCGGGATATCCGGGGCGCAACAATGAGCAGTTCTTC.

V is TRBV2 and J is TRBJ2-7; D uncertain. The CDR3 is made up of 12 amino acids. The V and J ends lost 1 base and 6 bases respectively, with 7 bases between them. Germline values: CDR1 SNHLY, CDR2 FYNNEI. The CDR3 reads CASSEDVSEQYF. The CDR3 coding sequence is TGTGCCAGCAGTGAAGATGTTTCCGAGCAGTACTTC.

The DNA of the CDR3 is TGTGCCACCAGTGCCACTCCCGGGGGCATTAACTATGGCTACACCTTC. The encoded protein is CATSATPGGINYGYTF. The rearrangement joins TRBV24-1 to TRBJ1-2, with D possibly matching TRBD1 (6 bases). CDR3 length equals 16 residues. Germline CDR1 and CDR2: KGHDR and SFDVKD. V lost 5 bases to trimming and J lost 1 base, with 16 bases between them.

The CDR3 loop reads CASHSGRVADTQYF. CDR3 nucleotides: TGTGCCAGCCATAGCGGGAGGGTTGCAGATACGCAGTATTTT. The chain uses TRBV27 and TRBJ2-3; 11 bases agree with TRBD2. Germline V gives CDR1 MNHEY, CDR2 SMNVEV (reference sequence). V was pared by 8 bases and J by 4 bases, with 5 bases of the junction left unmatched. CDR3 length equals 14 residues.

The chain is built from TRBV12-5 and TRBJ2-5; 8 bases map to TRBD1. With V trimmed by 5 bases and J by 5 bases, 13 bases remained unmatched. Germline V CDR1 and CDR2: LGHNT, FRNRAP. The CDR3 runs 16 residues. In DNA, the CDR3 is TGTGCTAGTGGTCTCAACAGGGGGACTCCGGTGGAGACCCAGTACTTC. Its translation is CASGLNRGTPVETQYF.

The gene calls are TRBV3-1 and TRBJ1-1, with a tentative D call TRBD1 (6 bases). Looked up from germline, CDR1 is LGHDT and CDR2 is YNNKEL (reference sequence). Deletions cut 3 bases from V and 8 bases from J, with 10 bases between. The CDR3 totals 12 residues. CDR3 coding DNA: TGTGCCAGCAGCCAGAGGGGGAGAGAAGCTTTCTTT. This sequence encodes CASSQRGREAFF.

CDR3 coding DNA: TGTGCCAGCAGCCAAGATCCAGCGTATGGCTACACCTTC. Its translation: CASSQDPAYGYTF. The rearrangement joins TRBV14 to TRBJ1-2; D unresolved. Germline V gene lookup returns CDR1 SGHDN and CDR2 FVKESK. V gave up 0 bases and J gave up 5 bases, with 7 bases separating them. The CDR3 loop spans 13 amino acids.

CDR3 nucleotides: TGTGCCAGCAGCTTAGCTGACGGACTAGCGGGAGGGATTGAGCAGTTCTTC. Its protein product is CASSLADGLAGGIEQFF. V usage is TRBV7-2 and J usage is TRBJ2-1, with TRBD2 matching over 15 bases. CDR1 SGHTA and CDR2 FQGNSA come from the germline V gene. This CDR3 spans 17 amino acids. V was clipped by 0 bases and J by 9 bases; unmatched bases: 6. The complete variable domain, with remaining parts taken from reference TRBV7-2 and TRBJ2-1, reads GAGVSQSPSNKVTEKGKDVELRCDPISGHTALYWYRQSLGQGLEFLIYFQGNSAPDKSGLPSDRFSAERTGGSVSTLTIQRTQQEDSAVYLCASSLADGLAGGIEQFFGPGTRLTVL.

This chain uses TRBV5-1 with TRBJ2-6; no definite D call. V was clipped by 4 bases and J by 4 bases, with 9 bases between them. This CDR3 has 14 residues. CDR1 is SGHRS and CDR2 is YFSETQ in the germline V gene. CDR3 residues: CASSDSRGANVLTF. The CDR3 nucleotides are TGCGCCAGCAGCGACTCCCGAGGGGCCAACGTCCTGACTTTC.

The chain is built from TRBV29-1 and TRBJ2-1; 10 nucleotides line up with TRBD2. V lost 0 bases, J lost 6 bases, and 8 bases stayed unmatched. The CDR3 sequence is 16 residues long. Germline V CDR1 and CDR2: SQVTM, ANQGSEA. CDR3 amino acids: CSVEEASGSTRNEQFF. DNA of the CDR3: TGCAGCGTTGAAGAGGCTAGCGGGAGCACGCGCAATGAGCAGTTCTTC.

J is TRBJ2-7 and V is TRBV18, with TRBD2 as a possible D gene (6 bases). Trimming removed 3 bases at V and 0 bases at J, with 9 bases between. This CDR3 comprises 14 residues. Looked up from germline, CDR1 is KGHSH and CDR2 is LQKENI. CDR3 nucleotides: TGTGCCAGCTCACCCGCCGGGGGCTCCTACGAGCAGTACTTC. Its translation is CASSPAGGSYEQYF.

J is TRBJ2-5 and V is TRBV7-2; D is perhaps TRBD1 (6 bases). The CDR3 totals 15 residues. CDR1 SGHTA and CDR2 FQGNSA come from the germline V gene. V lost 5 bases and J 4 bases, leaving 17 bases between the germline ends. The CDR3 loop reads CASSPFPRGGETQYF. In DNA form, the CDR3 reads TGTGCCAGCAGCCCATTCCCCCGAGGGGGAGAGACCCAGTACTTC.

This chain links TRBV12-3 or TRBV12-4 with TRBJ2-1, with D possibly matching TRBD2 (5 bases). This CDR3 has 15 amino acids. V was clipped by 1 base and J by 7 bases, with 14 bases between them. The CDR3 coding sequence is TGTGCCAGCAGTTTAGGGAGGACTTCTACTAATGAGCAGTTCTTC. This sequence encodes CASSLGRTSTNEQFF.

This clonotype was recorded once. V usage is TRBV20-1 and J usage is TRBJ2-3; D gene uncertain. V was shortened by 3 bases and J by 4 bases, with 8 bases between the two germline ends. The CDR3 consists of 12 residues. Per the germline V gene, CDR1 is DFQATT and CDR2 is SNEGSKA (reference sequence). The CDR3 sequence is CSASNSADTQYF. The CDR3 DNA is TGCAGTGCTAGTAATAGTGCAGATACGCAGTATTTT.

The chain recombines TRBV7-2 with TRBJ1-6, with D possibly TRBD1 on 6 matching bases. Trimming took 1 base from V and 11 from J, leaving 12 bases between them. CDR1 and CDR2 from the germline V gene are SGHTA and FQGNSA. This CDR3 spans 14 amino acids. CDR3 DNA: TGTGCCAGCAGCTTAGGGCAGGGGAGGACACCCCTCCACTTT. Its protein is CASSLGQGRTPLHF.

The chain carries TRBV7-2 and TRBJ2-3; the D gene is possibly TRBD2 (5 bases). The V gene's germline CDR1 is SGHTA and CDR2 FQGNSA. V dropped 0 bases and J dropped 7 bases, with 11 bases sitting between them. The CDR3 has 14 amino acids. The CDR3 DNA reads TGTGCCAGCAGCTTAGCGCGGACTTCGAATACGCAGTATTTT. This translates into CASSLARTSNTQYF.